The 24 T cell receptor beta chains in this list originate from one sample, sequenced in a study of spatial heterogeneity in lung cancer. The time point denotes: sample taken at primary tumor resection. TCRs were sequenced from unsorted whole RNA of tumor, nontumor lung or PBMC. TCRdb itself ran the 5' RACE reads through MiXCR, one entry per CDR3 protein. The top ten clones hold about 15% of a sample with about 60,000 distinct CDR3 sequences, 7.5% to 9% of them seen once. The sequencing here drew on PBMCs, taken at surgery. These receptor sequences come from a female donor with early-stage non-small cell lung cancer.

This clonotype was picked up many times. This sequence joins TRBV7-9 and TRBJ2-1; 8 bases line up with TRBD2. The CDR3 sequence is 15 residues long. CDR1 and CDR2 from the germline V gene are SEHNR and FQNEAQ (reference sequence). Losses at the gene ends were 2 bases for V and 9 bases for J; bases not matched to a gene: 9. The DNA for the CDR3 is TGTGCCAGCAGCTTATACCGGGAGGGCAGGTTTGAGCAGTTCTTC. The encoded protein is CASSLYREGRFEQFF.

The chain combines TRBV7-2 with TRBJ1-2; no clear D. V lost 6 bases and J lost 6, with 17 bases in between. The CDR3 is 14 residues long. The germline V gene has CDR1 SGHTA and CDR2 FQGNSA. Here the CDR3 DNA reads TGTGCCAGCAGTACAATACGGGGAGGCCATGGCTACACCTTC. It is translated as CASSTIRGGHGYTF.

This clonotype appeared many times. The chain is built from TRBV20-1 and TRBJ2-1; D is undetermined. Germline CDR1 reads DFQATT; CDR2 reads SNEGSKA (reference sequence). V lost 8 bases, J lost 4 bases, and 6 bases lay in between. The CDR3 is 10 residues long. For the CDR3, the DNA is TGCAGTCTGGAGTACAATGAGCAGTTCTTC. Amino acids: CSLEYNEQFF.

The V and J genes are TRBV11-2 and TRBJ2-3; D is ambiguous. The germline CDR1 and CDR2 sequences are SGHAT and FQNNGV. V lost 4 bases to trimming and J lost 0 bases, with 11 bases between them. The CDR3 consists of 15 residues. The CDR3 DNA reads TGTGCCAGCAGCTCGACTTTTTCTAGCACAGATACGCAGTATTTT. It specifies CASSSTFSSTDTQYF.

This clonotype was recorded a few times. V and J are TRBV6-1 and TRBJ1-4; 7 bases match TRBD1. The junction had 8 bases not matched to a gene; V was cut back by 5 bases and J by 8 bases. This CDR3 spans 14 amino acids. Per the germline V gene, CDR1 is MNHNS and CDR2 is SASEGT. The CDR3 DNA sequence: TGTGCCAGCAGTCAGGGACAGTCGGAAGAAAAACTGTTTTTT. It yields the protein CASSQGQSEEKLFF.

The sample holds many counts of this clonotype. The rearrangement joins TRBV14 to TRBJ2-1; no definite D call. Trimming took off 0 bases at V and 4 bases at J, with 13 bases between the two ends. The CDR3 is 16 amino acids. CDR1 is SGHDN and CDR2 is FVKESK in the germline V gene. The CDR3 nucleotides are TGTGCCAGCAGCCAAGATTGGTCCTCTGGGTACAATGAGCAGTTCTTC. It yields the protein CASSQDWSSGYNEQFF.

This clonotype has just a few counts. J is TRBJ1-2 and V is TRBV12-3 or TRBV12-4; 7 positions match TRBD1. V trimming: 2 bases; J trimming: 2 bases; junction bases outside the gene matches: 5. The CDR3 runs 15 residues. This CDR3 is CASSLRGQRNYGYTF. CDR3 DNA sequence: TGTGCCAGCAGTTTACGGGGACAGAGAAACTATGGCTACACCTTC.

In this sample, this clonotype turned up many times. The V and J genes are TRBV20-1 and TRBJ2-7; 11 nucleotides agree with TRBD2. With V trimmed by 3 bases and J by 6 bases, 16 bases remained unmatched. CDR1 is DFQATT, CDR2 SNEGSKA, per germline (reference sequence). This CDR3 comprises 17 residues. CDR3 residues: CSASRSGRGLAGPEQYF. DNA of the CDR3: TGCAGTGCTAGCAGAAGCGGCAGAGGACTAGCGGGCCCCGAGCAGTACTTC.

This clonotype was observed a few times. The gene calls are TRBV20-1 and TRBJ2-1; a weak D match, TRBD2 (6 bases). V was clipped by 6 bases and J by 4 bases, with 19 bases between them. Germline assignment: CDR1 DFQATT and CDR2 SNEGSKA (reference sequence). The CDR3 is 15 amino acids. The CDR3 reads CSADPGTGRYNEQFF. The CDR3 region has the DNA TGCAGTGCGGACCCCGGGACTGGACGATACAATGAGCAGTTCTTC.

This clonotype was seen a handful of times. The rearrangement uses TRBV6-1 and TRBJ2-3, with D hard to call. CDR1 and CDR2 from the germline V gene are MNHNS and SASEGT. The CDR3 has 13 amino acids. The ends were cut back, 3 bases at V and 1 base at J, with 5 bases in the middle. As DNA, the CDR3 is TGTGCCAGCAGTGATGGGGGCACAGATACGCAGTATTTT. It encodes CASSDGGTDTQYF.

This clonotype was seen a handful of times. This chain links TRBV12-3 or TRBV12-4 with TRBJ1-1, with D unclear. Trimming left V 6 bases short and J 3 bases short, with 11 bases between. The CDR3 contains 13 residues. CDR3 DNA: TGTGCCAGCAGACCGGACGAGGACACTGAAGCTTTCTTT. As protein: CASRPDEDTEAFF.

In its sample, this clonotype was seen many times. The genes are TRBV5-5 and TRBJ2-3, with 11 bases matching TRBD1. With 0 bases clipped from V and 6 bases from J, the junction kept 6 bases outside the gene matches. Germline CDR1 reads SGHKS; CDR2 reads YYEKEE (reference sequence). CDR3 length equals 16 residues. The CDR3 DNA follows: TGTGCCAGCAGCTTGGAAAGGACAGGGGGCTCGGATACGCAGTATTTT. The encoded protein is CASSLERTGGSDTQYF.

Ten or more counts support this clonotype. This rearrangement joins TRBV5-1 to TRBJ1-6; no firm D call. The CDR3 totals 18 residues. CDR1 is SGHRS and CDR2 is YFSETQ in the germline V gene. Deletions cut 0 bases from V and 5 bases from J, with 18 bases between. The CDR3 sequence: CASSLGWVSDEDNSPLHF. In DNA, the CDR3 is TGCGCCAGCAGCTTGGGTTGGGTATCGGACGAAGATAATTCACCCCTCCACTTT. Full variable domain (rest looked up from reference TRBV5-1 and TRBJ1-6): KAGVTQTPRYLIKTRGQQVTLSCSPISGHRSVSWYQQTPGQGLQFLFEYFSETQRNKGNFPGRFSGRQFSNSRSEMNVSTLELGDSALYLCASSLGWVSDEDNSPLHFGNGTRLTVT.

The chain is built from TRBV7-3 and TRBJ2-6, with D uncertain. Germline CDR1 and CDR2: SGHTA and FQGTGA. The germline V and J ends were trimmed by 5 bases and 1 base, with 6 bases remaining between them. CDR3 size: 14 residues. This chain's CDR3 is CASSKRSGANVLTF. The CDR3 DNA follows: TGTGCCAGCAGCAAGCGATCTGGGGCCAACGTCCTGACTTTC.

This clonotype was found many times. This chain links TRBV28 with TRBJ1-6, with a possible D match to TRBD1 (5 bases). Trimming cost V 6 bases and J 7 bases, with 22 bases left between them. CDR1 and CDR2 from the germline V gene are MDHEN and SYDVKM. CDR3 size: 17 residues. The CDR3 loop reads CASSSELQGAENSPLHF. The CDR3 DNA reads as TGTGCCAGCAGCTCCGAACTGCAAGGGGCTGAAAATTCACCCCTCCACTTT.

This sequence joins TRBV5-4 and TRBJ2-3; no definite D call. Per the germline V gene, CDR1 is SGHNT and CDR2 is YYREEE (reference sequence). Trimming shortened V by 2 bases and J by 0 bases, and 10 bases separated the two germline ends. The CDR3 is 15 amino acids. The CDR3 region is CASSLFTASTDTQYF. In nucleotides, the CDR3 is TGTGCCAGCAGCTTATTTACAGCTAGCACAGATACGCAGTATTTT.

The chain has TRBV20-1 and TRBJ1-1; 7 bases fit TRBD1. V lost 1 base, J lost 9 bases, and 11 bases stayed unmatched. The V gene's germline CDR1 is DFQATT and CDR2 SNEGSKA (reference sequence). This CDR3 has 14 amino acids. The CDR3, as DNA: TGCAGTGCTAGAGGTGACAGGGAACTGCTACAAGCTTTCTTT. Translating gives CSARGDRELLQAFF.

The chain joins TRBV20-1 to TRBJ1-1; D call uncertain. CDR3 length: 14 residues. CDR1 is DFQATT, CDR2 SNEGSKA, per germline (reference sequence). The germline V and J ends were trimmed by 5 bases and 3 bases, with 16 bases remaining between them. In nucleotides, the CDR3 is TGCAGTGCTCGTCTGGAGGCTTCGGACACTGAAGCTTTCTTT. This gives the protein CSARLEASDTEAFF.

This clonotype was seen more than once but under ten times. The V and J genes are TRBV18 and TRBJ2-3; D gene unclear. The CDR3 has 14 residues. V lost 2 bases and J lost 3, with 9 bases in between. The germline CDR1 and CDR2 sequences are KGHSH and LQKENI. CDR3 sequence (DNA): TGTGCCAGCTCACCAGGGCCTGGGACAGATACGCAGTATTTT. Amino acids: CASSPGPGTDTQYF.

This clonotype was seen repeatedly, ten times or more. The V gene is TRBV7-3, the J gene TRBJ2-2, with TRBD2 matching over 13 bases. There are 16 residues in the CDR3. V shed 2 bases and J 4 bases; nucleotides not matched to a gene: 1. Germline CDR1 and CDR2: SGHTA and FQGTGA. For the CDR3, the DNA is TGTGCCAGCAGCTTACGGACTAGCGGGAGCACCGGGGAGCTGTTTTTT. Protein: CASSLRTSGSTGELFF.

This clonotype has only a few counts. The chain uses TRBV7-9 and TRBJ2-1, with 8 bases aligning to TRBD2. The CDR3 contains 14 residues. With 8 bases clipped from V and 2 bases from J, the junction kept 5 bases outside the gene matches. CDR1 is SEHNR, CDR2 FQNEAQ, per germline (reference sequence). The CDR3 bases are TGTGCCAGCCCTAGCGGGCCTCCCTACAATGAGCAGTTCTTC. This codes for CASPSGPPYNEQFF.

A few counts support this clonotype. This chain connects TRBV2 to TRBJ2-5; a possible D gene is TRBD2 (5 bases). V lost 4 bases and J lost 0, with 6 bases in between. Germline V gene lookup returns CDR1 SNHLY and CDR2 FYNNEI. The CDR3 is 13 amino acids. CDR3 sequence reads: CASSAEDQETQYF. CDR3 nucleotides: TGTGCCAGCAGTGCGGAGGACCAAGAGACCCAGTACTTC.

CDR3 in amino acids: CAFGEGRTNNSPLHF. As DNA, the CDR3 is TGTGCCTTCGGGGAGGGACGGACCAATAATTCACCCCTCCACTTT. The chain employs TRBV21-1 and TRBJ1-6. TRBV21-1 is a pseudogene. The CDR3 has 15 amino acids.

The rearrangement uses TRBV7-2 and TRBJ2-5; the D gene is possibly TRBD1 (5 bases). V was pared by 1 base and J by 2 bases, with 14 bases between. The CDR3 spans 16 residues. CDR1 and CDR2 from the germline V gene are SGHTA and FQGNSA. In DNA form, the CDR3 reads TGTGCCAGCAGCTTAGTCCGCAGCAGGGCACAAGAGACCCAGTACTTC. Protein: CASSLVRSRAQETQYF.